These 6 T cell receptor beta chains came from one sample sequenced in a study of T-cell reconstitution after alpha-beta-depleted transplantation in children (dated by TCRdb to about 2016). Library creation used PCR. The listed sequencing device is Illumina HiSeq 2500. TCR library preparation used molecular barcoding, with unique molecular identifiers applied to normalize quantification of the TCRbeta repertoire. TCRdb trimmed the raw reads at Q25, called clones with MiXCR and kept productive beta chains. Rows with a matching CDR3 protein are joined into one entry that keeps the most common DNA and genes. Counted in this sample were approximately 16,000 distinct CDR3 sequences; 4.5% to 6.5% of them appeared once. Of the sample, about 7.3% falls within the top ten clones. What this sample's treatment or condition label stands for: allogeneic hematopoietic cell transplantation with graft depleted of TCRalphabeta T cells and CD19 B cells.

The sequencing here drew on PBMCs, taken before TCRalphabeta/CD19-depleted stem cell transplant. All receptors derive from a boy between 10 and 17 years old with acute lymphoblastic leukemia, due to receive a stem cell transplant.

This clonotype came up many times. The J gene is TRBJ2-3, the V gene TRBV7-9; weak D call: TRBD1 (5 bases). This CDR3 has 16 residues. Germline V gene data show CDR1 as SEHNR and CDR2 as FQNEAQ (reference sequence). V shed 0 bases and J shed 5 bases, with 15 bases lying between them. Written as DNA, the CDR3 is TGTGCCAGCAGCTTAGCGATAGGCGCAGGGATAGATACGCAGTATTTT. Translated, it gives CASSLAIGAGIDTQYF.

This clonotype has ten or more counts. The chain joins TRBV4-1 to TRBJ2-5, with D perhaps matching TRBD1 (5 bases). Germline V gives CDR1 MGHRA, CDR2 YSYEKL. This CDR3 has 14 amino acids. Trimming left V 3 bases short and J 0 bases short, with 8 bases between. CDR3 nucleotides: TGCGCCAGCAGCCAGCCAGGGTACCAAGAGACCCAGTACTTC. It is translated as CASSQPGYQETQYF.

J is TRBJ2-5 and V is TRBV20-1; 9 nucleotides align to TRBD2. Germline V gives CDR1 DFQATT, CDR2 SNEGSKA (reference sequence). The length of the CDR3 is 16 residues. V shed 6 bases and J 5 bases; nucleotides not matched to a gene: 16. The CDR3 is CSASPAAGGPLETQYF. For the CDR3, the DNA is TGCAGTGCCAGTCCGGCGGCGGGGGGGCCGTTGGAGACCCAGTACTTC.

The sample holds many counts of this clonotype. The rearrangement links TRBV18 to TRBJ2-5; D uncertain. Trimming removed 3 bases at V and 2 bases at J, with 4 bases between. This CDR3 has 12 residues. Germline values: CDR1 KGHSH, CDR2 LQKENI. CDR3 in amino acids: CASSPVQETQYF. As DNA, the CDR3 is TGTGCCAGCTCACCTGTACAAGAGACCCAGTACTTC.

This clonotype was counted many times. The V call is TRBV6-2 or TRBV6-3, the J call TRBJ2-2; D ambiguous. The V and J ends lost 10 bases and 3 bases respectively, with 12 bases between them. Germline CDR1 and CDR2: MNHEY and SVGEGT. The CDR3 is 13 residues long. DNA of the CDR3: TGTGCCACCCACAACGGGTACACCGGGGAGCTGTTTTTT. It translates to CATHNGYTGELFF.

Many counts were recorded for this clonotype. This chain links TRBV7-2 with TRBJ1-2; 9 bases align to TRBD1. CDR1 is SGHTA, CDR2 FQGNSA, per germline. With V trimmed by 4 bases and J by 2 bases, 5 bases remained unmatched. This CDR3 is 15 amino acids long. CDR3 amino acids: CASSYTGTGNYGYTF. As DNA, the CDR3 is TGTGCCAGCAGCTATACCGGGACAGGGAACTATGGCTACACCTTC.